This T cell receptor (beta chain) comes out of a study of cytomegalovirus exposure and HLA in healthy donors (dated by TCRdb to about 2017). Looking at the study overall: According to an earlier analysis of 550 to 700 of the donors, about 179 million T cells yielded over 100 million unique TCR beta sequences and roughly 280 Gb of sequence data. Approximately 300 gigabases of sequencing data and around 88 million unique TCR sequences made up an early release that covered about 640 HLA-typed donors. Of the roughly 400 genotyped donors, about 80% fell in the genetic ancestry cluster associated with self-reported Caucasian donors. The study was designed to test whether signatures of past pathogen exposure could be identified by cataloging public T cell receptors. Using immunosequencing, the study profiled T cell repertoires from fewer than 700 subjects and related those repertoires to cytomegalovirus serostatus. Besides the first cohort of roughly 660 subjects, a separate validation cohort made up of 120 different subjects was used. High-throughput TCR immunosequencing, statistical association of individual TCRs with disease status, and machine learning were combined to predict cytomegalovirus infection status. A later analysis re-analyzed previously published TCR beta repertoires from about 730 donors and added high-resolution HLA genotyping to study TCR occurrence patterns. Rather than using new phenotypic data, the later analysis identified candidate immune exposures from TCR beta sequences and from how often those sequences occurred across donors. An earlier analysis of around 540 of the donors applied high-throughput TCR beta sequencing to assess whether each TCR beta V gene segment acted as functional or pseudogenic. Donor age, sex, ethnicity and CMV serostatus were collected together with the repertoire data. A later genetic analysis used genome-wide SNP genotypes for about three fifths of the 666 donors, treating that subset as a discovery cohort. All discovery cohort repertoires had been generated on a single sequencing platform. Both class I and class II loci were covered by HLA typing, at four-digit resolution. The number of typed donors differed by locus: about 620-630 for A, B, C, DRB1 and DQB1; approximately 520 for DQA1; approximately 610 for DPA1; and approximately 450 for DPB1. Roughly 5 DR-DQ haplotypes were handled as single units for association and clustering, since linkage in the cohort was strong. Across around 400 genotyped donors of the cohort, an average of about 240,000 unique TCR beta nucleotide sequences per donor were sequenced, and around 20% of those sequences were non-productive. Results the study describes overall, beyond this receptor: Several of the top co-occurrence clusters appeared to be linked to parvovirus B19, influenza, CMV and Epstein-Barr virus, according to a later analysis. Over 15 rarely observed V segments, including chromosome 9 orphons, were excluded from the earlier analysis of about 610 of the donors because counts were too low. Correlated functional status among segregating V segments might be attributable to linkage disequilibrium, but an unknown experimental factor could not be ruled out. In a later genetic analysis, fewer N-insertions in productive TCRs were reported among donors in an Asian-associated ancestry cluster than the roughly 700-donor mean. Compared with equally common non-associated chains, HLA-associated TCR beta chains in a later analysis were more clonally expanded and had lower generation probabilities. Across donors, most TCR sequences were observed very rarely, whereas some public TCRs were present in many individuals. An association between a missense DCLRE1C variant and V-gene and J-gene trimming of TCR beta chains was found in a later genetic analysis and replicated in an independent cohort. In both the original and validation cohorts, the classifier was reported to diagnose cytomegalovirus status with high specificity and sensitivity. In a later analysis, TCR association rates were found to vary across HLA loci, with the most associated TCRs seen for DRB1 alleles and the fewest for HLA-C alleles. Immune exposure information for the cohort was limited to CMV serostatus. Presence/absence analyses assumed roughly uniform sequencing depth across donors, an assumption that may not hold. Because HLA typing was missing for some donors at each locus, association tests included only the typed subset. In an earlier analysis of over 550 of the donors, most TCR beta V segments were observed in productive rearrangements about 87% or about 30% of the time, broadly matching IMGT annotations. A total of fewer than 200 TCR beta chains were listed by the study as associated with cytomegalovirus. According to a later analysis, most CMV-associated TCR beta chains appeared to be HLA-restricted, and the HLA associations seemed to be driven largely by CMV exposure. When HLA alleles, especially DR and DQ, strongly co-occurred, TCR associations were difficult to assign to individual alleles. A few of the identified cytomegalovirus-associated TCR beta chains were confirmed in vitro to be specific for cytomegalovirus antigens. It was suggested by the authors that the approach could potentially be generalized to other disease states and immunological phenotypes. A further reported finding was that TCR beta sequences accurately predicted the HLA-A and HLA-B alleles for most subjects in the first cohort. The cohort was sequenced for TCR beta chains only, and without alpha or paired-chain data the features that could be detected were limited. Specific HLA alleles were associated with around 18,000 TCR beta sequences at a false discovery rate of 0.05 in a later analysis. The sequencing pipeline was judged likely to have produced a cluster of highly shared sequence variants as a technical artifact.

The cohort consisted of some 730 healthy bone marrow donors. All cohort members were sampled while nominally healthy, although unrecorded immune exposures were likely present. The donor was CMV seronegative and was included in the group of several hundred seronegative cohort members. A peripheral blood sample was provided by each donor, and peripheral blood mononuclear cells were used for TCR beta sequencing. Genomic DNA was extracted from the blood cell samples with the Qiagen DNeasy Blood Extraction Kit. This clone has only a few counts. This receptor's antigen is unknown. There are no base qualities to consult, and no much larger clone falls within one base. The library came from the immunoSEQ multiplex PCR assay. For the multiplex PCR, a mixture combining 60 forward primers for TCR Vbeta segments and 13 reverse primers for TCR Jbeta segments was used. The CDR3 region of rearranged TCR beta genes was amplified from genomic DNA by a multiplex PCR assay. Amplified TCR beta libraries were sequenced as 87-base-pair reads on the Illumina HiSeq System. The authors processed their data as follows. A later analysis counted about 80 million unique TCR beta chains across the 550 to 700 repertoires, and some 11 million of these chains were shared by at least two donors. A nearest-neighbor algorithm error-corrected the raw reads and collapsed the reads into unique sequences, merging closely related sequences to remove PCR and sequencing errors. Alignment of CDR3 sequences to IMGT reference sequences was used to assign V, D and J gene segments. Each retained sequence needed at least a six-nucleotide match to both a V gene segment and a J gene segment. Rearrangements were classified as productive when the CDR3 lacked stop codons and remained in frame with V and J, and all other rearrangements were classified as non-productive. Following IMGT convention, CDR3 was defined as the stretch from the second conserved V-encoded cysteine to the conserved J-encoded phenylalanine. Sequences without an unambiguous match to a single V gene segment were excluded from the earlier analysis of 450 to 650 of the donors. In an earlier analysis of 587 of the donors, a V segment was called functional when productive rearrangements were above 56.7%, and segregating when the standard deviation between donors exceeded 5%. To diagnose cytomegalovirus status from the catalog of TCR beta chain sequences, a statistical classification framework was built. V and J gene assignment, in a later analysis, came from comparing TCR nucleotide sequences with IMGT/GENE-DB human TR gene sequences. Using the TCRdist pipeline, a later analysis assigned CDR3 sequences along with most-parsimonious VDJ recombination scenarios. In a later analysis, each TCR beta chain was defined by its CDR3 amino acid sequence together with its V-gene family, and reads lacking a unique V-gene family were excluded. In a later analysis, 450 to 600 highly shared, low-generation-probability nucleotide sequences were removed to address suspected cross-contamination and a sequencing artifact. For each public chain, a later analysis derived a clonal expansion index from normalized ranks of inferred template counts within each repertoire. In a later analysis, generation probabilities were computed using a VDJ recombination model fitted to out-of-frame rearrangements, and the results were checked against IGoR. Hypergeometric tests were used in a later analysis to score TCR-TCR, TCR-HLA and TCR-CMV co-occurrence, with a repertoire-size bias correction applied to the TCR pairs. In a later analysis, false discovery rates were estimated by permuting HLA or CMV assignments 20 times. In a later analysis, co-occurring TCRs were grouped with DBSCAN, and TCRdist sequence similarity was added when clustering was performed within HLA-allele-positive subsets. For co-occurrence clustering, repertoires with fewer than 30,000 or more than 120,000 public chains were excluded, along with about five repertoires with anomalous nucleotide sharing. This immuneACCESS table, as held by TCRdb, lists in-frame sequences with V and J called but not all clones. Of the missing ones, under half trace to an unresolved V gene in checked studies; the others have no known cause. From that table come the V and J calls and clone size; the DNA was used to work out D and trimming. Across this sample there are 120,000 or so clones, with over 15% seen only once. The ten biggest clones cover 1.9% of the sample.

The sample was PBMCs. The TCR was taken from a woman younger than 35 in good health and CMV-seronegative.

Here the CDR3 is given as CASSQDRQGGREQYF. The bases read TGTGCCAGCAGCCAAGATAGGCAGGGCGGAAGGGAGCAGTACTTC. The V gene is TRBV14 and the J gene is TRBJ2-7, and TRBD1 may be the D gene, going by 5 matching bases. The germline V gene supplies CDR1 SGHDN and CDR2 FVKESK. Counted from cysteine to phenylalanine, this CDR3 has 15 amino acids. Here the CDR3 DNA is all that survives: 45 bases in frame from base 1. V is pared back by 0 bases and J by 7 bases, with 16 bases lying between the germline termini.